This T cell receptor (beta chain) was recovered during a study of graft-versus-host responses after intestinal transplantation. Study-wide background: Recipients obtained multivisceral, liver-intestinal, or isolated intestinal transplants. Uniformly, recipients were administered anti-thymocyte globulin induction with subsequent tacrolimus and steroids for three to four years. General study results and limits: Early post-transplant HvG declines showed an association with peak circulating GvH clone levels. Graft-versus-host to host-versus-graft clonal ratios in allografts were high in patients with graft-donor T cell macrochimerism.

The method was immunoSEQ multiplex PCR; TCRdb's version includes in-frame clones alone and lacks a portion of them. This table has about 70,000 clones, around 90% appearing once. With 7 bases clipped from V and 4 bases from J, the junction kept 9 bases outside the gene matches. The CDR3 covers 14 residues. Germline CDR1 SEHNR, CDR2 FQNEAQ (reference sequence). About this clone itself: Its antigen is not known.

The V call is TRBV7-9, the J call TRBJ1-2; TRBD1 aligns across 7 bases. The source of this sequence is a human donor who was the organ donor for an intestinal transplant. Sequencing used unstimulated CD8+ T cells sorted from spleen or lymph node cells, obtained before transplant. CDR3 bases: TGTGCCAGCACCCCCCACAGGGGCACCTATGGCTACACCTTC. This gives the protein CASTPHRGTYGYTF.